One TCR beta chain is described in this entry. Its antigen specificity is not known. No qualities accompany the bases; no much larger clone lies one base away. To demonstrate the VDJtools post-analysis software, TCR beta repertoires were profiled from the peripheral blood of over ten young patients with multiple sclerosis. The multiple sclerosis patients were children and adolescents between roughly 6 and 17 years of age. The library was made by PCR. Sequencing relied on an Illumina HiSeq 2500. To reduce PCR and sequencing biases, unique molecular identifiers were built into the TCR beta cDNA libraries. Around 500,000 cDNA molecules were obtained for every 1 to 10 million input T cells, so each molecule roughly corresponded to one T cell. The patient libraries were prepared and sequenced with the same protocol used for the earlier healthy control dataset. Samples belonging to the same batch were prepared together, multiplexed and sequenced on a shared HiSeq lane. Per the original workflow: MIGEC handled the raw barcoded reads, throwing out single-read molecular identifier groups before consensus assembly and CDR3 extraction. Clonotype tables were post-analysed with VDJtools, and diversity was normalized by down-sampling all datasets to the smallest sample size. Repertoire overlap clustering matched CDR3 amino acid but not nucleotide sequences to correct batch-related cross-sample contamination. Through fastp at Q25 and MiXCR, TCRdb rebuilt clones from the public reads, retaining in-frame beta chains. One record per CDR3 amino acid sequence lists the most common genes and DNA. Clone size and V and J calls follow TCRdb, not the original study. The sample contains approximately 460,000 distinct CDR3 sequences, less than 45% of them found a single time. 9.5% to 13% of the sample lies in the top ten.

The sample belongs to a study of post-analysis software for immune sequencing data (dated by TCRdb to about 2015). For the wider study: Recorded disease courses included relapsing-remitting, secondary progressive and progressive-relapsing multiple sclerosis, with some patients lacking subtype annotation. Patient repertoires were compared against ten to twelve previously published healthy control repertoires from donors aged 6 to 25 years. A subset of samples was prepared in parallel using single-end sample barcoding, then pooled and co-amplified after Illumina adapter ligation.

CDR1 SGHTA and CDR2 FQGNSA were looked up in the germline V gene. Spanning cysteine to phenylalanine, the CDR3 consists of 15 amino acids. Here the CDR3 DNA is all that survives: 45 bases in frame from base 1. Overall study results and their limits: The multiple sclerosis patient group was slightly younger than the control group. Significantly lower normalized Chao1 diversity was found in multiple sclerosis patients than in controls, suggesting substantial peripheral T-cell clonal expansion. Roughly 5 TRBV segments, including TRBV5-6, TRBV5-1 and TRBV20-1, were significantly more frequent in patients than controls. When samples were clustered directly using the F measure, samples prepared in the same batch co-clustered strongly, which prompted a batch-effect correction.

The TCR originated in a girl aged 5 to 17 with multiple sclerosis. The material sequenced was blood. This receptor chain uses TRBV7-2 and TRBJ2-5; matching of 6 bases hints at TRBD2 as the D gene. The J call is uncertain, as TRBJ2-7 better fits the DNA end. The sequence in DNA is TGTGCCAGCAGCCTGGGATCTGGGGGGACCTACGAGCAGTACTTC. It is translated as CASSLGSGGTYEQYF.